The subject of this entry is one T cell receptor (beta chain). The source of the sample is a study of blood T cell repertoires in COVID-19. Study as a whole: Spain, Italy and the United States supplied samples that represented acute and convalescent COVID-19. T cells, B-cell-depleted T cells, or PBMCs provided the cDNA or gDNA that served as material.

This CDR3 is 16 amino acids long. J gave up 4 bases and V 6 bases, and 9 bases lay outside the gene matches. The germline gives CDR1 MNHEY, CDR2 SVGAGI. Original methodology: Estimation of nucleated cell counts was performed using reference gene primer amplification. Clones were read by immunoSEQ multiplex PCR, and TCRdb kept only the in-frame ones, dropping some. Clone size and V and J calls were adopted from that table, with D and trimming inferred from the DNA. The table has some 20,000 clones, about 85% seen once. The chain recombines TRBV6-5 with TRBJ2-1; 10 positions match TRBD1. Specimen: peripheral blood. The sequence derives from a human donor in a cohort sampled during active COVID-19. CDR3 residues: CASRYAVGQGYNEQFF. The CDR3 nucleotides are TGTGCCAGCAGATACGCCGTGGGACAGGGGTACAATGAGCAGTTCTTC.